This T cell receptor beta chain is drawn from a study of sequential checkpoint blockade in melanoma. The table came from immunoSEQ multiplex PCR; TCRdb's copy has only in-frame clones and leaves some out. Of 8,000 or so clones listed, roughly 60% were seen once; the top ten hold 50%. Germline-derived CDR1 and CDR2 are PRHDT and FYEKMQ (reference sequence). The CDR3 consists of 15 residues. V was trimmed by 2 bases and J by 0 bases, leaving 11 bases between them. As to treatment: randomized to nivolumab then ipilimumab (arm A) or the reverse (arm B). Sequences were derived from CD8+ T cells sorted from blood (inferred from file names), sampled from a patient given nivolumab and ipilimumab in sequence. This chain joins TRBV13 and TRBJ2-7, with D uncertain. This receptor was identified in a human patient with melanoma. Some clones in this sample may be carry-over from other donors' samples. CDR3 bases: TGTGCCAGCAGCTTAAGGCAGGCCAGCTCCTACGAGCAGTACTTC. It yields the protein CASSLRQASSYEQYF.